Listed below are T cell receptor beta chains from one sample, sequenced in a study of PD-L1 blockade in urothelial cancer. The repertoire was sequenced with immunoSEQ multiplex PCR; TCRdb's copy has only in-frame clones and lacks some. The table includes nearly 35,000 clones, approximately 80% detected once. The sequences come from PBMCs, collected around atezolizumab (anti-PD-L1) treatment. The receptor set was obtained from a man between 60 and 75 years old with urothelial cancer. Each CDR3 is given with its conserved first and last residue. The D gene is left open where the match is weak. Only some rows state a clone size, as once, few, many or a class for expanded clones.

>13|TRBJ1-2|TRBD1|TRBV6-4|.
TGTGCCAGCAGTGACACAGGGGGCTATGGCTACACCTTC
CASSDTGGYGYTF
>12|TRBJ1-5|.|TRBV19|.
TGTGCCAGTACAAGGGGCCCTCAGCCCCAGCATTTT
CASTRGPQPQHF
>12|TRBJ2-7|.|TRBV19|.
TGTGCCAGTACCGGAGCCCGCGATGAGCAGTACTTC
CASTGARDEQYF
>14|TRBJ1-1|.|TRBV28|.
TGTGCCAGCAGCCTCCCAGGCCGGTACACTGAAGCTTTCTTT
CASSLPGRYTEAFF
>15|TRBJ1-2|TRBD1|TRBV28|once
TGTGCCAGCAGTTTGTTGGGACAGGATTTGGAAGGCTACACCTTC
CASSLLGQDLEGYTF
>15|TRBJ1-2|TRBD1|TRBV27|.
TGTGCCAGCAGTTTATCCGGGACAGAAGGCTATGGCTACACCTTC
CASSLSGTEGYGYTF
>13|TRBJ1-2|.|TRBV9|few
TGTGCCAGCAGCGACGACTGGAACTATGGCTACACCTTC
CASSDDWNYGYTF
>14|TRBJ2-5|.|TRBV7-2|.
TGTGCCAGCAGCTTAACAGGCCTGAAAGAGACCCAGTACTTC
CASSLTGLKETQYF
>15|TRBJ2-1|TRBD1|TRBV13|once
TGTGCCAGCAGCTTAGGGGACAGGCCTCGCAATGAGCAGTTCTTC
CASSLGDRPRNEQFF
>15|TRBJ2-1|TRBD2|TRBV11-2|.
TGTGCCAGCAGCTTCGGACTAGCGGGAGGTAATGAGCAGTTCTTC
CASSFGLAGGNEQFF
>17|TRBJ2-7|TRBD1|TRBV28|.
TGTGCCAGCAGTTTAAGTATTGGGACAGATAGGTCCTACGAGCAGTACTTC
CASSLSIGTDRSYEQYF
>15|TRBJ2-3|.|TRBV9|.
TGTGCCAGCAGCCCGGGGACACTTAGCACAGATACGCAGTATTTT
CASSPGTLSTDTQYF
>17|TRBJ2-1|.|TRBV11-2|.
TGTGCCAGCAGACTAGTCAAATTGGGCTCCAGGGGCAATGAGCAGTTCTTC
CASRLVKLGSRGNEQFF
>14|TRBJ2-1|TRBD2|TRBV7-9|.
TGTGCCAGCAGCCTACCGGGACTAAGGGATGAGCAGTTCTTC
CASSLPGLRDEQFF
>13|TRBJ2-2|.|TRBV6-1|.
TGTGCCAGCAGGACCGAACGGGCCGGGGAGCTGTTTTTT
CASRTERAGELFF
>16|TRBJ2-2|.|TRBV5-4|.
TGTGCCAGCAGCCTTAGGGGACTCGTGAACACCGGGGAGCTGTTTTTT
CASSLRGLVNTGELFF
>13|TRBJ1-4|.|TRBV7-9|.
TGTGCCAGCAAAGAGTCGCGAATTGAAAAACTGTTTTTT
CASKESRIEKLFF
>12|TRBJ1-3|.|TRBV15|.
TGTGCCACCCAGCGAAACAGAAACACCATATATTTT
CATQRNRNTIYF